This record looks at one TCR beta chain sequence and its context. Its antigen is still unknown. The V gene's germline CDR1 is SQVTM and CDR2 ANQGSEA. The CDR3 length is 14 residues. The V end was cut by 7 bases, the J end by 0 bases, with 12 bases between. These data belong to a study of OX40 agonist ivuxolimab in advanced cancers. Study background: At 0.01 to 10 mg/kg, ivuxolimab was administered intravenously to patients every 2 weeks. Having had anti-PD-1, anti-PD-L1 or anti-CTLA-4 therapy before was allowed, and roughly 38% had some.

Study-level results: The authors did not determine the antigen specificity of the expanded peripheral T cells. Part of the nonresponder group also had normalized T-cell clonal expansion that was low.

The protocol was immunoSEQ multiplex PCR, while the TCRdb copy is restricted to in-frame clones and leaves out a portion. The table has roughly 20,000 clones, 82% seen once. The sequences come from CD4+ or CD8+ T cells sorted from blood, collected in a trial of the OX40 agonist ivuxolimab. The J gene is TRBJ1-4, the V gene TRBV29-1; D is undetermined. The receptor was isolated from an adult with an advanced solid tumor such as melanoma, head and neck, liver or kidney cancer. This chain's CDR3 is CSALMGTTNEKLFF. The CDR3 DNA sequence: TGCAGCGCTCTTATGGGAACAACTAATGAAAAACTGTTTTTT.